This T cell receptor beta chain was profiled in a study of cytomegalovirus exposure and HLA in healthy donors (dated 2017 in TCRdb). In terms of the full investigation: An earlier analysis of some 550 of the donors reported about 250 Gb of sequence data and 100 million to 130 million unique TCR beta sequences from 150 million to 200 million T cells. Besides the first cohort of around 670 subjects, a separate validation cohort made up of about 120 different subjects was used. Every repertoire in the discovery cohort had been generated on one and the same sequencing platform. A later analysis re-analyzed previously published TCR beta repertoires from several hundred donors and added high-resolution HLA genotyping to study TCR occurrence patterns. Of the 300 to 400 genotyped donors, approximately 83% fell in the genetic ancestry cluster associated with self-reported Caucasian donors. The study used immunosequencing to profile the T cell repertoires of approximately 650 subjects and linked those repertoires to cytomegalovirus serostatus. Roughly 5 DR-DQ haplotypes were handled as single units for association and clustering because linkage in the cohort was strong. Typing coverage differed by locus: A, B, C, DRB1 and DQB1 were typed in roughly 620-630 donors, DQA1 in roughly 510, DPA1 in some 610, and DPB1 in roughly 470. The later analysis used no new phenotypic data to find candidate immune exposures, relying instead on TCR beta sequences and their occurrence across donors. Among about 410 genotyped donors of the cohort, an average of around 250,000 unique TCR beta nucleotide sequences was sequenced per donor, of which approximately 18% were non-productive. The study combined high-throughput TCR immunosequencing, statistical association of individual TCRs with disease status, and machine learning to predict cytomegalovirus infection status. HLA typing covered class I and class II loci at four-digit resolution. Alongside the repertoire data, information on donor age, sex, ethnicity and CMV serostatus was compiled. Roughly 300 gigabases of sequencing data and about 92 million unique TCR sequences made up an early release that covered under 750 HLA-typed donors. A later genetic analysis used genome-wide SNP genotypes for about three fifths of the 666 donors, treating that subset as a discovery cohort. The study aimed to test whether signatures of past pathogen exposure could be identified by cataloging public T cell receptors. An earlier analysis of several hundred of the donors used high-throughput TCR beta sequencing to judge whether each TCR beta V gene segment behaved as functional or pseudogenic. Overall study outcomes, separate from this receptor: According to a later analysis, most CMV-associated TCR beta chains appeared to be HLA-restricted, and the HLA associations seemed to be driven largely by CMV exposure. In an earlier analysis of approximately 590 of the donors, most TCR beta V segments appeared in productive rearrangements about 90% or about 30% of the time, broadly matching IMGT annotations. A later analysis found that HLA-associated TCR beta chains were more clonally expanded and had lower generation probabilities than equally common non-associated chains. Because counts were too low, about 18 rarely observed V segments, including chromosome 9 orphons, were excluded from the earlier analysis of 587 of the donors. Strong co-occurrence of HLA alleles, especially DR and DQ, made assigning TCR associations to individual alleles difficult. Roughly uniform sequencing depth across donors was assumed in presence/absence analyses, although this assumption may not hold. Cytomegalovirus status was reported to be diagnosed by the classifier with high specificity and sensitivity in both the original and validation cohorts. A later analysis found that TCR association rates varied across HLA loci, with DRB1 alleles showing the most associated TCRs and HLA-C alleles the fewest. While some public TCRs were present in many individuals, most TCR sequences turned up only very rarely across donors. According to the authors, the approach could potentially be generalized to other disease states and immunological phenotypes. Because HLA typing was unavailable for some donors at each locus, only the typed subset was used in association tests. Only TCR beta chains were sequenced in this cohort, and the absence of alpha or paired-chain data limited detectable features. In a later analysis, around 15,000 TCR beta sequences were associated with specific HLA alleles at a false discovery rate of 0.05. A cluster of highly shared sequence variants was judged likely to represent a technical artifact of the sequencing pipeline. A later analysis reported that several top co-occurrence clusters appeared linked to parvovirus B19, influenza, CMV and Epstein-Barr virus. In vitro tests confirmed that a few of the cytomegalovirus-associated TCR beta chains recognize cytomegalovirus antigens. An association between a missense DCLRE1C variant and V-gene and J-gene trimming of TCR beta chains was found in a later genetic analysis and replicated in an independent cohort. For the cohort, immune exposure information was limited to CMV serostatus. Linkage disequilibrium might explain the correlated functional status among segregating V segments, but an unknown experimental factor could not be excluded. Some IMGT-functional V segments, including TRBV6-2 and TRBV6-3, could not be told apart with the 87-base-pair reads, so those segments were excluded. Compared with the approximately 720-donor mean, donors in an Asian-associated ancestry cluster had fewer N-insertions in productive TCRs, according to a later genetic analysis. In the study, 164 TCR beta chains were listed as associated with cytomegalovirus. A further reported finding was that TCR beta sequences accurately predicted the HLA-A and HLA-B alleles for most subjects in the first cohort.

Library preparation employed the immunoSEQ multiplex PCR assay. For the multiplex PCR, a mixture combining 60 forward primers for TCR Vbeta segments and 13 reverse primers for TCR Jbeta segments was used. A multiplex PCR assay on genomic DNA amplified the CDR3 region of rearranged TCR beta genes. The amplified TCR beta libraries were sequenced on the Illumina HiSeq System as 87-base-pair reads. Under the source paper's analysis protocol: In a later analysis, about 80 million unique TCR beta chains were counted across the 666 repertoires, and approximately 11 million of these chains were shared by at least two donors. Raw reads were error-corrected and collapsed into unique sequences by a nearest-neighbor algorithm in which closely related sequences were merged to remove PCR and sequencing errors. CDR3 sequences were aligned to IMGT reference sequences to assign V, D and J gene segments. For a sequence to be retained, at least a six-nucleotide match to both a V gene segment and a J gene segment was required. A rearrangement counted as productive if the CDR3 had no stop codons and remained in frame with V and J, and every other rearrangement counted as non-productive. Following IMGT convention, CDR3 was defined as the stretch from the second conserved V-encoded cysteine to the conserved J-encoded phenylalanine. The earlier analysis of a few hundred of the donors excluded sequences that lacked an unambiguous match to a single V gene segment. An earlier analysis of 450 to 650 of the donors called V segments functional above 56.7% productive rearrangements and segregating when the between-donor standard deviation exceeded 5%. A statistical classification framework was built for diagnosing cytomegalovirus status from the catalog of TCR beta chain sequences. V and J gene assignment, in a later analysis, came from comparing TCR nucleotide sequences with IMGT/GENE-DB human TR gene sequences. In a later analysis, CDR3 sequences and most-parsimonious VDJ recombination scenarios were assigned using the TCRdist pipeline. In a later analysis, every TCR beta chain was defined by the combination of its CDR3 amino acid sequence and its V-gene family, and reads without a unique V-gene family were dropped. A later analysis removed several hundred highly shared, low-generation-probability nucleotide sequences to deal with suspected cross-contamination and a sequencing artifact. For each public chain, a later analysis derived a clonal expansion index from normalized ranks of inferred template counts within each repertoire. In a later analysis, generation probabilities were computed with a VDJ recombination model fitted to out-of-frame rearrangements, and the resulting probabilities were checked against IGoR. Hypergeometric tests were used in a later analysis to score TCR-TCR, TCR-HLA and TCR-CMV co-occurrence, with a repertoire-size bias correction applied to the TCR pairs. A later analysis estimated false discovery rates by permuting HLA or CMV assignments 20 times. In a later analysis, co-occurring TCRs were grouped with DBSCAN, and TCRdist sequence similarity was added when clustering was performed within HLA-allele-positive subsets. Repertoires with fewer than 30,000 or more than 120,000 public chains were left out of co-occurrence clustering, as were five repertoires with anomalous nucleotide sharing. Drawn from immuneACCESS, this table holds only the in-frame rearrangements with V and J called that TCRdb kept. Clones are partly lost; checked studies trace under half to an unresolved V gene and leave the rest unexplained. V and J calls and clone size are as listed in that table; D and trimming were resolved from the DNA. The sample includes about 130,000 clones, with approximately 84% observed a single time. The top ten constitute 2.7% of the sample.

In total, approximately 610 healthy bone marrow donors made up the cohort. Cohort members were all nominally healthy when sampled, although unrecorded immune exposures were likely present. The donor tested CMV seronegative and was one of the 352 seronegative cohort members. Each donor provided a peripheral blood sample, and peripheral blood mononuclear cells were used for TCR beta sequencing. The Qiagen DNeasy Blood Extraction Kit was used to extract genomic DNA from the blood cell samples. The CDR3 has 15 amino acids, counting the end cysteine and phenylalanine. This entry keeps only the CDR3 DNA: 45 bases, framed from base 1. At the junction V is shortened by 5 bases and J by 5 bases; bases outside the gene matches: 11. Looking up the germline V gene (reference sequence) yields CDR1 MNHEY and CDR2 SMNVEV. A remark on this clone: The target of this receptor is not known. No base-level quality is on record; no much larger clone is a single base apart.

The sample comprised PBMCs. The clonotype originates from a boy aged 2 to 10 in good health and CMV-seronegative. Here the chain combines TRBV27 and TRBJ1-2, with 7 central nucleotides matching TRBD1. The DNA sequence is as follows: TGTGCCAGCAGTACACCCGCCGGGACAGTATATGGCTACACCTTC. Translation gives CASSTPAGTVYGYTF.